This T cell receptor (beta chain) was captured by sequencing in a study of blood T cell repertoires in COVID-19. At the level of the study: Samples taken during acute and convalescent COVID-19 were collected in the United States, Italy and Spain.

This CDR3 is built from 15 residues. Per the germline V gene, CDR1 is SNHLY and CDR2 is FYNNEI. V lost 4 bases and J 4 bases, leaving 16 bases between the germline ends. Authors' data handling: Quantification of nucleated cells was approximated via reference gene primer amplification. The table came from immunoSEQ multiplex PCR; TCRdb's copy has only in-frame clones and leaves some out. D and trimming come from the DNA, and the V and J calls and clone size come from that table. The sample includes under 300,000 clones, approximately 79% of them seen just once. Source material: peripheral blood. V usage is TRBV2 and J usage is TRBJ2-5, with D maybe TRBD2 (6 bases). This TCR derives from a woman over 75 with active or convalescent COVID-19. DNA of the CDR3: TGTGCCAGCAGTGCGGCGTCAGGGAGGATAGAGACCCAGTACTTC. This codes for CASSAASGRIETQYF.